This passage covers 6 T cell receptor beta chains from one sample sequenced in a study of blood T cells in healthy people across ages. Combining a sample-barcoded 5' primer with a J-beta primer mix, a second PCR ran for roughly 6 to 11 cycles. TCRdb reprocessed the 5' RACE reads with MiXCR, giving one entry per CDR3 protein. The sample contains some 780,000 distinct CDR3 sequences, around 50% of which appear only once. The sample comprised blood. These receptors all come from a man aged 35 to 55 in good health.

J is TRBJ1-5 and V is TRBV6-1; D unclear. Looked up from germline, CDR1 is MNHNS and CDR2 is SASEGT. The CDR3 sequence is 14 residues long. Trimming pared 5 bases from V and 2 bases from J, leaving 10 bases between. The CDR3 bases are TGTGCCAGCAGTCCAGCCACCGGCAATCAGCCCCAGCATTTT. Its protein product is CASSPATGNQPQHF.

J is TRBJ2-4 and V is TRBV20-1; weak D call: TRBD1 (6 bases). The end of the DNA aligns better with TRBJ2-7, so the J call may be wrong. The CDR3 spans 15 residues. Germline CDR1 and CDR2: DFQATT and SNEGSKA (reference sequence). The chain's CDR3 is CSARDPGAGEYEQYF. The CDR3 bases are TGCAGTGCTAGAGATCCAGGGGCAGGGGAATACGAGCAGTACTTC.

The chain carries TRBV11-3 and TRBJ2-1, with TRBD1 identical over 7 bases. The germline V gene encodes CDR1 SGHNT and CDR2 YENEEA. The J segment lost 5 bases and the V segment lost 1 base, leaving 2 bases of the junction unmatched. This CDR3 has 14 amino acids. DNA for the CDR3: TGTGCCAGCAGCTTAGTGGGACAGAACAATGAGCAGTTCTTC. Its translation: CASSLVGQNNEQFF.

V usage is TRBV28 and J usage is TRBJ2-3, with D uncertain. Germline CDR1 is MDHEN and CDR2 is SYDVKM. Trimming cost V 1 base and J 4 bases, with 15 bases left between them. The CDR3 consists of 16 residues. The CDR3 coding sequence is TGTGCCAGCAGTTTATATGGTAGCATCAGCCCAGATACGCAGTATTTT. Its translation is CASSLYGSISPDTQYF.

The rearrangement uses TRBV7-9 and TRBJ2-7, with no clear D. CDR3 length equals 12 residues. Between the trimmed V and J ends, which lost 5 bases and 2 bases, there was a span of 7 bases. Germline V gene sequence: CDR1 SEHNR, CDR2 FQNEAQ (reference sequence). The CDR3 sequence: CASSATAYEQYF. In nucleotides, the CDR3 is TGTGCCAGCAGCGCAACCGCCTACGAGCAGTACTTC.

Only a few counts were recorded for this clonotype. Written as DNA, the CDR3 is TGTGCCATCAACACCGCGGGGGGCCAAGAGACCCAGTACTTC. Translating it yields CAINTAGGQETQYF. The V and J genes are TRBV10-3 and TRBJ2-5; 8 positions match TRBD2. The CDR3 consists of 14 residues. From germline, CDR1 is ENHRY and CDR2 SYGVKD. Germline trimming cut 7 bases from V and 1 base from J; bases unmatched to any gene: 5.